The rows below give T cell receptor beta chains drawn from one sample of a study of blood T cell repertoires in COVID-19. Sequencing used immunoSEQ multiplex PCR; TCRdb keeps in-frame clones, though not all of them. The sample has about 170,000 clones, 82% seen once. The sample taken for sequencing was peripheral blood. These receptors all come from a woman aged 40 to 49 with COVID-19, enrolled during active disease. Each CDR3 is given with its conserved first and last residue. D genes are given only for firm matches. Clone size is given for some rows only: seen once, a few or many times, or a class if the clone is expanded.

abundance: .; v_gene: TRBV9; d_gene: TRBD2; j_gene: TRBJ2-1; CDR3aa: CASSVGTSGTNEQFF; CDR3nt: TGTGCCAGCAGCGTAGGGACTAGCGGAACCAATGAGCAGTTCTTC
abundance: .; v_gene: TRBV27; d_gene: TRBD1; j_gene: TRBJ2-1; CDR3aa: CASSLIRDSLQDEQFF; CDR3nt: TGTGCCAGCAGTCTAATCCGGGACAGCCTGCAGGATGAGCAGTTCTTC
abundance: .; v_gene: TRBV7-3; d_gene: TRBD2; j_gene: TRBJ2-1; CDR3aa: CASSLGGLAGINEQFF; CDR3nt: TGTGCCAGCAGCTTAGGGGGACTAGCGGGGATTAATGAGCAGTTCTTC
abundance: few; v_gene: TRBV20-1; d_gene: .; j_gene: TRBJ2-3; CDR3aa: CSAFREHTQYF; CDR3nt: TGCAGTGCTTTCAGGGAACATACGCAGTATTTT
abundance: .; v_gene: TRBV28; d_gene: .; j_gene: TRBJ1-4; CDR3aa: CASQRRDEKLFF; CDR3nt: TGTGCCAGTCAGAGGAGGGATGAAAAACTGTTTTTT
abundance: .; v_gene: TRBV30; d_gene: .; j_gene: TRBJ1-5; CDR3aa: CAWSVSGSINNQPQHF; CDR3nt: TGTGCCTGGAGTGTTTCGGGGAGTATCAACAATCAGCCCCAGCATTTT
abundance: .; v_gene: TRBV18; d_gene: .; j_gene: TRBJ2-2; CDR3aa: CASSPPGTPHTGELFF; CDR3nt: TGTGCCAGCTCACCCCCCGGGACTCCACACACCGGGGAGCTGTTTTTT
abundance: .; v_gene: TRBV9; d_gene: .; j_gene: TRBJ2-1; CDR3aa: CASSGTGHNEQFF; CDR3nt: TGTGCCAGCAGCGGTACAGGGCACAATGAGCAGTTCTTC
abundance: .; v_gene: TRBV28; d_gene: TRBD1; j_gene: TRBJ1-2; CDR3aa: CASSALGGAYNYGYTF; CDR3nt: TGTGCCAGCAGCGCCCTAGGGGGCGCTTATAACTATGGCTACACCTTC
abundance: .; v_gene: TRBV9; d_gene: TRBD2; j_gene: TRBJ2-1; CDR3aa: CASSVAGGLAGVISYNEQFF; CDR3nt: TGTGCCAGCAGCGTAGCGGGGGGACTAGCGGGAGTAATCTCCTACAATGAGCAGTTCTTC
abundance: .; v_gene: TRBV10-3; d_gene: TRBD2; j_gene: TRBJ2-3; CDR3aa: CAISELGSGGALDTQYF; CDR3nt: TGTGCCATCAGTGAGCTGGGTAGCGGGGGGGCGTTAGATACGCAGTATTTT
abundance: .; v_gene: TRBV11-3; d_gene: .; j_gene: TRBJ2-2; CDR3aa: CASSRQGGDHDTGELFF; CDR3nt: TGTGCCAGCAGCCGACAAGGGGGGGACCATGACACCGGGGAGCTGTTTTTT
abundance: .; v_gene: TRBV7-3; d_gene: .; j_gene: TRBJ2-2; CDR3aa: CASSPPAGGSNTGELFF; CDR3nt: TGTGCCAGCAGCCCGCCGGCAGGGGGGTCGAACACCGGGGAGCTGTTTTTT
abundance: .; v_gene: TRBV6-5; d_gene: .; j_gene: TRBJ1-5; CDR3aa: CASRRTSENNQPQHF; CDR3nt: TGTGCCAGCAGAAGGACTTCAGAGAATAATCAGCCCCAGCATTTT
abundance: .; v_gene: TRBV19; d_gene: .; j_gene: TRBJ2-1; CDR3aa: CASSIDGYNEQFF; CDR3nt: TGTGCCAGTAGTATAGACGGGTACAATGAGCAGTTCTTC
abundance: .; v_gene: TRBV10-3; d_gene: .; j_gene: TRBJ1-5; CDR3aa: CAISESTQGRISQPQHF; CDR3nt: TGTGCCATCAGTGAGTCGACTCAGGGTAGGATCAGTCAGCCCCAGCATTTT
abundance: .; v_gene: TRBV19; d_gene: TRBD1; j_gene: TRBJ1-2; CDR3aa: CASRRDSYGYTF; CDR3nt: TGTGCCAGTAGGCGGGACAGCTATGGCTACACCTTC
abundance: .; v_gene: TRBV10-3; d_gene: TRBD1; j_gene: TRBJ2-1; CDR3aa: CAISTGGSEQFF; CDR3nt: TGTGCCATCAGTACAGGGGGGAGTGAGCAGTTCTTC
abundance: few; v_gene: TRBV7-3; d_gene: .; j_gene: TRBJ1-3; CDR3aa: CASSLPASCGNTIYF; CDR3nt: TGTGCCAGCAGCTTACCCGCGAGTTGTGGAAACACCATATATTTT
abundance: .; v_gene: TRBV11-2; d_gene: TRBD1; j_gene: TRBJ1-5; CDR3aa: CASSLEQGAGQPQHF; CDR3nt: TGTGCCAGCAGCTTAGAGCAGGGGGCTGGCCAGCCCCAGCATTTT
abundance: .; v_gene: TRBV30; d_gene: .; j_gene: TRBJ2-2; CDR3aa: CAWSVHGELFF; CDR3nt: TGTGCCTGGAGTGTCCACGGGGAGTTGTTTTTT
abundance: few; v_gene: TRBV19; d_gene: TRBD2; j_gene: TRBJ2-1; CDR3aa: CASNKVGAGDSSEQFF; CDR3nt: TGTGCCAGTAATAAGGTCGGAGCGGGAGATTCATCTGAGCAGTTCTTC
abundance: .; v_gene: TRBV6-5; d_gene: TRBD2; j_gene: TRBJ2-1; CDR3aa: CASTPSGGTYNEQFF; CDR3nt: TGTGCCAGCACCCCTAGCGGGGGGACCTACAATGAGCAGTTCTTC
abundance: .; v_gene: TRBV5-4; d_gene: .; j_gene: TRBJ1-2; CDR3aa: CASSFSGAGGYTF; CDR3nt: TGTGCCAGCAGCTTTAGTGGGGCCGGTGGCTACACCTTC
abundance: .; v_gene: TRBV19; d_gene: TRBD2; j_gene: TRBJ2-3; CDR3aa: CASSMGGADTQYF; CDR3nt: TGTGCCAGTAGTATGGGGGGGGCAGATACGCAGTATTTT
abundance: .; v_gene: TRBV5-4; d_gene: .; j_gene: TRBJ1-1; CDR3aa: CASSATGWVKGAEAFF; CDR3nt: TGTGCCAGCAGCGCAACAGGGTGGGTAAAGGGGGCTGAAGCTTTCTTT
abundance: .; v_gene: TRBV18; d_gene: .; j_gene: TRBJ2-3; CDR3aa: CASSPPIQRADTQYF; CDR3nt: TGTGCCAGCTCACCACCAATACAGAGGGCAGATACGCAGTATTTT
abundance: once; v_gene: TRBV3-1/TRBV3-2; d_gene: .; j_gene: TRBJ2-5; CDR3aa: CASSQGSRETQYF; CDR3nt: TGTGCCAGCAGCCAAGGATCCCGGGAGACCCAGTACTTC
abundance: .; v_gene: TRBV5-4; d_gene: TRBD1; j_gene: TRBJ2-1; CDR3aa: CASGTPGQGFEQFF; CDR3nt: TGTGCCAGCGGAACCCCGGGACAGGGCTTCGAGCAGTTCTTC
abundance: .; v_gene: TRBV28; d_gene: .; j_gene: TRBJ1-2; CDR3aa: CASSPGSGYTF; CDR3nt: TGTGCCAGCAGCCCAGGCTCTGGCTACACCTTC
abundance: .; v_gene: TRBV9; d_gene: .; j_gene: TRBJ1-2; CDR3aa: CASSPRQVDYGYTF; CDR3nt: TGTGCCAGCAGCCCGAGACAGGTGGACTATGGCTACACCTTC
abundance: .; v_gene: TRBV28; d_gene: TRBD1; j_gene: TRBJ1-6; CDR3aa: CASSLDRFRSPLHF; CDR3nt: TGTGCCAGCAGCCTGGACAGGTTTCGTTCACCCCTCCACTTT
abundance: .; v_gene: TRBV19; d_gene: .; j_gene: TRBJ2-3; CDR3aa: CASSVDSPDTQYF; CDR3nt: TGTGCCAGTAGCGTCGACAGCCCAGATACGCAGTATTTT
abundance: .; v_gene: TRBV15; d_gene: TRBD1; j_gene: TRBJ1-4; CDR3aa: CATRSMGQRHEKLFF; CDR3nt: TGTGCCACCAGGTCGATGGGACAGCGACATGAAAAACTGTTTTTT
abundance: .; v_gene: TRBV4-2; d_gene: TRBD2; j_gene: TRBJ2-2; CDR3aa: CASSRSGGDFGELFF; CDR3nt: TGTGCCAGCAGCCGAAGCGGGGGGGATTTTGGGGAGCTGTTTTTT
abundance: .; v_gene: TRBV28; d_gene: .; j_gene: TRBJ2-5; CDR3aa: CASSFSGGRETQYF; CDR3nt: TGTGCCAGCAGTTTCAGTGGAGGAAGAGAGACCCAGTACTTC
abundance: .; v_gene: TRBV6-5; d_gene: TRBD2; j_gene: TRBJ2-3; CDR3aa: CASSYREGTDTQYF; CDR3nt: TGTGCCAGCAGTTACAGGGAGGGTACAGATACGCAGTATTTT
abundance: .; v_gene: TRBV28; d_gene: .; j_gene: TRBJ1-5; CDR3aa: CASRPEWAAPNQPQHF; CDR3nt: TGTGCCAGCAGACCTGAGTGGGCAGCACCGAATCAGCCCCAGCATTTT
abundance: .; v_gene: TRBV12-3/TRBV12-4; d_gene: .; j_gene: TRBJ2-7; CDR3aa: CASSAFGVEQYF; CDR3nt: TGTGCCAGCAGTGCCTTCGGAGTTGAGCAGTACTTC
abundance: .; v_gene: TRBV6-5; d_gene: .; j_gene: TRBJ2-7; CDR3aa: CASSYLGLANYEQYF; CDR3nt: TGTGCCAGCAGTTACCTCGGGCTAGCGAACTACGAGCAGTACTTC
abundance: once; v_gene: TRBV28; d_gene: .; j_gene: TRBJ2-4; CDR3aa: CASSSPGDHVAKNIQYF; CDR3nt: TGTGCCAGCAGTTCCCCGGGGGACCACGTAGCCAAAAACATTCAGTACTTC
abundance: .; v_gene: TRBV5-4; d_gene: TRBD2; j_gene: TRBJ2-5; CDR3aa: CASSLGGLAGGPETQYF; CDR3nt: TGTGCCAGCAGCTTGGGGGGACTAGCGGGAGGGCCTGAGACCCAGTACTTC
abundance: once; v_gene: TRBV5-1; d_gene: TRBD2; j_gene: TRBJ2-7; CDR3aa: CASSLGPSGISSYEQYF; CDR3nt: TGCGCCAGCAGCTTAGGTCCGAGCGGGATTAGCTCCTACGAGCAGTACTTC
abundance: .; v_gene: TRBV7-3; d_gene: .; j_gene: TRBJ1-2; CDR3aa: CASSLIGVDGYTF; CDR3nt: TGTGCCAGCAGCTTAATAGGGGTCGATGGCTACACCTTC
abundance: .; v_gene: TRBV4-1; d_gene: .; j_gene: TRBJ2-2; CDR3aa: CASSQGLRSINTGELFF; CDR3nt: TGCGCCAGCAGCCAAGGCCTGAGGAGCATTAACACCGGGGAGCTGTTTTTT
abundance: .; v_gene: TRBV5-1; d_gene: TRBD2; j_gene: TRBJ2-1; CDR3aa: CASSFGGASGGNNEQFF; CDR3nt: TGCGCCAGCAGCTTTGGTGGGGCTAGCGGGGGAAACAATGAGCAGTTCTTC
abundance: .; v_gene: TRBV4-2; d_gene: .; j_gene: TRBJ2-5; CDR3aa: CASSQEWREGETQYF; CDR3nt: TGTGCCAGCAGCCAAGAATGGCGAGAGGGTGAGACCCAGTACTTC
abundance: .; v_gene: TRBV5-4; d_gene: TRBD1; j_gene: TRBJ1-5; CDR3aa: CASSSYGQGLLNQPQHF; CDR3nt: TGTGCCAGCAGCTCATATGGACAGGGGCTCCTCAATCAGCCCCAGCATTTT